The present TCR beta chain was sequenced within a study of blood T cell repertoires in COVID-19. Profiled with immunoSEQ multiplex PCR; TCRdb holds only in-frame clones, not every one. This table has about 480,000 clones, approximately 90% appearing once. Germline V CDR1 and CDR2: PRHDT, FYEKMQ (reference sequence). The V end was cut by 6 bases, the J end by 3 bases, with 9 bases between. This CDR3 is built from 14 residues. Sample: peripheral blood. This sequence joins TRBV13 and TRBJ2-6; D possibly corresponds to TRBD2 (5 bases). This clonotype was sampled from a woman aged 25 to 39 with acute or convalescent COVID-19. This CDR3 is CASRRRYGANVLTF. The CDR3 DNA sequence: TGTGCCAGCAGACGGAGGTATGGGGCCAACGTCCTGACTTTC.